One and the same sample provided the 11 T cell receptor beta chains below, sequenced in a study of shared clonotypes between healthy human individuals. Cells designated naive CD8 were CD45RO-negative and were positively selected for CCR7, with terminally differentiated effector memory CD45RA+ cells excluded. TCRdb's copy holds only in-frame clones and misses some; the assay was immunoSEQ multiplex PCR. The sample has about 820,000 clones, over 90% seen once; the top ten hold about 25%. The sample comprised naive CD8+ T cells sorted from blood. Source of these receptors: a man younger than 40 in good health.

This clone was observed a handful of times. V and J are TRBV7-9 and TRBJ1-2; no reliable D call. This CDR3 region has 12 residues. V was cut by 4 bases and J by 8 bases, with 11 bases left in between. In germline, CDR1 is SEHNR, CDR2 FQNEAQ (reference sequence). The CDR3 DNA sequence: TGTGCCAGCAGCTCAAGCCCGGGAGGCTACACCTTC. This codes for CASSSSPGGYTF.

V and J are TRBV7-9 and TRBJ1-1; the D is unclear. Per the germline V gene, CDR1 is SEHNR and CDR2 is FQNEAQ (reference sequence). The V and J ends lost 1 base and 1 base respectively, with 10 bases between them. The CDR3 sequence is 15 residues long. The CDR3 nucleotides are TGTGCCAGCAGCTTAGGGTCGGCAGAGAACACTGAAGCTTTCTTT. Amino acid sequence: CASSLGSAENTEAFF.

This clone was counted only a few times. This chain uses TRBV2 with TRBJ1-1; D call uncertain. Germline lookup yields CDR1 SNHLY and CDR2 FYNNEI. There are 13 residues in the CDR3. Trimming left V 8 bases short and J 1 base short, with 11 bases between. The CDR3, as DNA: TGTGCCAGCCATTGGACCGAGAACACTGAAGCTTTCTTT. This sequence encodes CASHWTENTEAFF.

V gene TRBV4-1 combines with J gene TRBJ1-4; D unresolved. Trimming stripped 0 bases from V and 8 bases from J, with 16 bases between. Looked up from germline, CDR1 is MGHRA and CDR2 is YSYEKL. This CDR3 contains 16 residues. CDR3 amino acids: CASSQELGAEREKLFF. The CDR3 region has the DNA TGCGCCAGCAGCCAAGAACTTGGTGCCGAGCGGGAAAAACTGTTTTTT.

The rearrangement joins TRBV27 to TRBJ2-7, with D possibly matching TRBD2 (6 bases). V dropped 4 bases and J dropped 7 bases, with 14 bases sitting between them. Germline CDR1 reads MNHEY; CDR2 reads SMNVEV (reference sequence). The length of the CDR3 is 13 residues. DNA of the CDR3: TGTGCCAGCAGTTATCGGAGGGCCGGTGAGCAGTACTTC. Translated, it gives CASSYRRAGEQYF.

The rearrangement joins TRBV11-2 to TRBJ2-2, with 7 nucleotides matching TRBD2. Per germline, CDR1 SGHAT and CDR2 FQNNGV. Losses at the gene ends were 5 bases for V and 3 bases for J; bases not matched to a gene: 15. This CDR3 is 18 amino acids long. CDR3 in DNA: TGTGCCAGCAGCAACGAGGAGACGGGAGGCCTCCACACCGGGGAGCTGTTTTTT. Translating it yields CASSNEETGGLHTGELFF.

The chain links TRBV2 to TRBJ2-3; unclear D gene. The CDR3 totals 11 residues. V lost 10 bases and J lost 2, with 7 bases in between. Germline V gene sequence: CDR1 SNHLY, CDR2 FYNNEI. CDR3 sequence: CATYLTDTQYF. In DNA form, the CDR3 reads TGTGCCACCTACCTCACAGATACGCAGTATTTT.

This chain joins TRBV19 and TRBJ2-1; TRBD2 aligns across 9 bases. The germline V gene has CDR1 LNHDA and CDR2 SQIVND (reference sequence). CDR3 length: 15 residues. V gave up 8 bases and J gave up 8 bases; unmatched junction bases: 13. In nucleotides, the CDR3 is TGTGCCAGTGGTTGGGCGGGAGGGCCGATGGATGAGCAGTTCTTC. Translation gives CASGWAGGPMDEQFF. Filled out from reference TRBV19 and TRBJ2-1, the complete variable domain reads DGGITQSPKYLFRKEGQNVTLSCEQNLNHDAMYWYRQDPGQGLRLIYYSQIVNDFQKGDIAEGYSVSREKKESFPLTVTSAQKNPTAFYLCASGWAGGPMDEQFFGPGTRLTVL.

The chain couples TRBV7-2 to TRBJ2-1, with TRBD2 matching 13 bases. The V gene end was trimmed by 1 base and the J gene end by 8 bases; junction bases not matched to a gene: 5. Germline CDR1 and CDR2: SGHTA and FQGNSA. The CDR3 is 16 amino acids. In nucleotides, the CDR3 is TGTGCCAGCAGCTTAGAACTAGCGGGAGGGCTCCATGAGCAGTTCTTC. Protein: CASSLELAGGLHEQFF.

V gene TRBV9 combines with J gene TRBJ2-3; 15 bases match TRBD2. This CDR3 spans 17 amino acids. The trim removed 3 bases at V and 6 bases at J, leaving 8 bases unmatched. CDR1 SGDLS and CDR2 YYNGEE come from the germline V gene. The CDR3 is CASSAGLAGGLGDTQYF. The CDR3 coding sequence is TGTGCCAGCAGCGCCGGACTAGCGGGAGGGCTTGGGGATACGCAGTATTTT.

The rearrangement joins TRBV27 to TRBJ1-1; D unresolved. The V end was cut by 3 bases, the J end by 4 bases, with 12 bases between. The germline V gene has CDR1 MNHEY and CDR2 SMNVEV (reference sequence). The CDR3 loop spans 14 amino acids. CDR3 in amino acids: CASSFGGWGTEAFF. The CDR3 DNA follows: TGTGCCAGCAGTTTTGGAGGGTGGGGCACTGAAGCTTTCTTT.